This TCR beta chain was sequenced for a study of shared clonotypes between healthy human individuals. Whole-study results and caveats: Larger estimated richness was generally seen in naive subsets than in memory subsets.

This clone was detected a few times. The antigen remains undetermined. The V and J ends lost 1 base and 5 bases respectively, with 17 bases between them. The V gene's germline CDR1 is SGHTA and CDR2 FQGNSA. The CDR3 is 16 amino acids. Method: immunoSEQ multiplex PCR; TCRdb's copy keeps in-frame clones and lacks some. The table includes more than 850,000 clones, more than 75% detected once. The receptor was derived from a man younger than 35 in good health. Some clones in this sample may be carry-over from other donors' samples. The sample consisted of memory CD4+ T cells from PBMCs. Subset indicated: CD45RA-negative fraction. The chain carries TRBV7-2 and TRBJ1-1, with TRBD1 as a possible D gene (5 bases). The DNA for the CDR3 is TGTGCCAGCAGCTTAGAACACAGGCTTAAGGGGACTGAAGCTTTCTTT. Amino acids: CASSLEHRLKGTEAFF.